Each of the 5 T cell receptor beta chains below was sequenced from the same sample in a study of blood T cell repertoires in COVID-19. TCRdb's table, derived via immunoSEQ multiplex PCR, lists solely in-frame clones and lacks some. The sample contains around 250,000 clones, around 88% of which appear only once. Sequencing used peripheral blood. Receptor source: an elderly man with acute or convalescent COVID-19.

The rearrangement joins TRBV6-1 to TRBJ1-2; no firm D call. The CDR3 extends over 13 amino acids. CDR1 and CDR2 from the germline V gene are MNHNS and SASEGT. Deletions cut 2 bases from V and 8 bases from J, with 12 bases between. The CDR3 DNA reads TGTGCCAGCAGTGAACCTGGACTGGGCGGCTACACCTTC. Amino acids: CASSEPGLGGYTF.

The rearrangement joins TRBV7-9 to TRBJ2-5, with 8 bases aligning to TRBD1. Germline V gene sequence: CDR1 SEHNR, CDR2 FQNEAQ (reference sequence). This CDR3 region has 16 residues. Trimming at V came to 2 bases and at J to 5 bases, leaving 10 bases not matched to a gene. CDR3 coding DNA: TGTGCCAGCAGCTTAAGTGGACAGGGAGGTGCCGAGACCCAGTACTTC. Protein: CASSLSGQGGAETQYF.

The CDR3 DNA follows: TGTGCCAGCAGCAGAACCCCACAGGGTAGCGGGGAGCTGTTTTTT. This gives the protein CASSRTPQGSGELFF. This rearrangement joins TRBV6-5 to TRBJ2-2; a weak D match, TRBD1 (6 bases). The ends were cut back, 6 bases at V and 7 bases at J, with 18 bases in the middle. Germline V gene lookup returns CDR1 MNHEY and CDR2 SVGAGI. The CDR3 totals 15 residues.

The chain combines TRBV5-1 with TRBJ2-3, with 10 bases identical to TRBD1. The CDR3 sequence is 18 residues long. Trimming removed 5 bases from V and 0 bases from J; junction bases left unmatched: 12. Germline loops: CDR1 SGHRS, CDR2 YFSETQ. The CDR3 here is CASRPTGGTTLSTDTQYF. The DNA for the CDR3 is TGCGCCAGCAGGCCGACAGGGGGCACTACCCTTAGCACAGATACGCAGTATTTT.

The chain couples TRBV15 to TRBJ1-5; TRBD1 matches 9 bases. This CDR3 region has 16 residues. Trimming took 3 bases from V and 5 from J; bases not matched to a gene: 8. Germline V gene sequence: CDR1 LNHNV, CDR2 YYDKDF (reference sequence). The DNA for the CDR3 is TGTGCCACCAGCAGGGACAGTAGACAGGGGGATCAGCCCCAGCATTTT. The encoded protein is CATSRDSRQGDQPQHF.